Listed here are 13 T cell receptor beta chains from one sample, sequenced in a study of metastatic and nonmetastatic thyroid tumors (dated by TCRdb to the early 2020s). The library was produced with PCR. Reads for this sample came from an Illumina HiSeq 4000. The public reads were reprocessed in TCRdb via fastp at Q25 and MiXCR, keeping in-frame beta chains. This sample holds about 25,000 clones; around 20% were observed only once. The top ten constitute roughly 4.5% of the sample. No patient had received any treatment before thyroid surgery. Sequencing input: adjacent normal tissue. The receptor set was obtained from a female donor with papillary thyroid cancer or a benign thyroid nodule (not recorded which). Some clones in this sample may be carry-over from other donors' samples.

In its sample, this clone is medium-sized. The chain combines TRBV6-1 with TRBJ2-7, with TRBD2 identical over 8 bases. The CDR3 sequence is 15 residues long. From germline, CDR1 is MNHNS and CDR2 SASEGT. Unmatched junction bases numbered 6, after V lost 1 base and J lost 4 bases. The CDR3 nucleotides read TGTGCCAGCAGTGAAGGAACTAGCGGTCCGTACGAGCAGTACTTC. It translates to CASSEGTSGPYEQYF.

CDR3 in DNA: TGTGCCAGCAGCTTGTTCCAGATCCAAGAGACCCAGTACTTC. As protein: CASSLFQIQETQYF. The chain carries TRBV5-4 and TRBJ2-5; no reliable D call. Germline V gives CDR1 SGHNT, CDR2 YYREEE (reference sequence). The germline V and J ends were trimmed by 1 base and 1 base, with 8 bases remaining between them. The CDR3 sequence is 14 residues long.

This chain uses TRBV6-5 with TRBJ1-1, with unresolved D. CDR3 length: 15 amino acids. CDR1 is MNHEY and CDR2 is SVGAGI in the germline V gene. V lost 0 bases, J lost 0 bases, and 8 bases lay in between. DNA of the CDR3: TGTGCCAGCAGTTACTCCTGGGTTATGAACACTGAAGCTTTCTTT. Protein: CASSYSWVMNTEAFF.

The chain uses TRBV28 and TRBJ1-2; D is possibly TRBD1 (6 bases). Per the germline V gene, CDR1 is MDHEN and CDR2 is SYDVKM. This CDR3 is 16 amino acids long. Trimming stripped 4 bases from V and 5 bases from J, with 20 bases between. The CDR3 DNA follows: TGTGCCAGCAGTTCCCCATCCAGGGGCGATATGTATGGCTACACCTTC. Translation: CASSSPSRGDMYGYTF.

There are a few counts of this clone. This chain joins TRBV28 and TRBJ2-1; 8 nucleotides line up with TRBD2. The CDR3 is 14 residues long. V gave up 7 bases and J gave up 1 base; unmatched junction bases: 3. The germline V gene encodes CDR1 MDHEN and CDR2 SYDVKM. As DNA, the CDR3 is TGTGCCAGCAAAGGCGGGAGGTCCTACAATGAGCAGTTCTTC. Translation: CASKGGRSYNEQFF.

J is TRBJ2-7 and V is TRBV28; 16 bases agree with TRBD2. Germline loops: CDR1 MDHEN, CDR2 SYDVKM. The CDR3 is 18 amino acids. The V segment lost 3 bases and the J segment 0 bases; nucleotides outside the gene matches: 5. Here the CDR3 reads CASSLGLAGGPGSYEQYF. The CDR3 DNA reads as TGTGCCAGCAGTTTGGGACTAGCGGGAGGGCCGGGCTCCTACGAGCAGTACTTC.

This clone occurred many times. The rearrangement uses TRBV7-9 and TRBJ1-5; D ambiguous. V was cut by 1 base and J by 6 bases, with 13 bases left in between. The CDR3 is made up of 15 amino acids. Germline V gene sequence: CDR1 SEHNR, CDR2 FQNEAQ (reference sequence). The CDR3 loop is CASSLGVGLGQPQHF. Written as DNA, the CDR3 is TGTGCCAGCAGCTTAGGAGTCGGCCTTGGTCAGCCCCAGCATTTT.

The CDR3 reads CASSLEGGPNEKLFF. The CDR3 DNA follows: TGTGCCAGCAGCTTAGAAGGGGGTCCCAATGAAAAACTGTTTTTT. This chain uses TRBV7-9 with TRBJ2-2, with TRBD1 as a possible D gene (6 bases). The J call may be in error: the DNA end matches TRBJ1-4 better. From germline, CDR1 is SEHNR and CDR2 FQNEAQ (reference sequence). This CDR3 spans 15 amino acids.

This clone was counted ten times or more. The chain employs TRBV20-1 and TRBJ2-7; D not certain. The CDR3 has 13 residues. V lost 6 bases and J lost 1, with 13 bases in between. Looked up from germline, CDR1 is DFQATT and CDR2 is SNEGSKA (reference sequence). The CDR3 bases are TGCAGTGCCCCTGGGGAAGGTTCCTACGAGCAGTACTTC. Amino acid sequence: CSAPGEGSYEQYF.

This clone was picked up many times. The chain has TRBV7-9 and TRBJ2-1; D call uncertain. V lost 7 bases and J lost 0, with 13 bases in between. This CDR3 spans 15 amino acids. Germline V gene lookup returns CDR1 SEHNR and CDR2 FQNEAQ (reference sequence). Written as DNA, the CDR3 is TGTGCCAGCACCGTGGACGCAAGCTCCTACAATGAGCAGTTCTTC. Protein: CASTVDASSYNEQFF.

The chain recombines TRBV5-4 with TRBJ1-4; TRBD1 matches 7 bases. V lost 4 bases to trimming and J lost 4 bases; unmatched junction nucleotides: 4. Germline CDR1 is SGHNT and CDR2 is YYREEE (reference sequence). The CDR3 runs to 14 residues. This CDR3 is CASSHRGGNEKLFF. CDR3 DNA sequence: TGTGCCAGCAGCCACAGGGGTGGTAATGAAAAACTGTTTTTT.

This clone is medium-sized within its sample. The chain has TRBV2 and TRBJ2-1, with D maybe TRBD1 (6 bases). CDR1 is SNHLY, CDR2 FYNNEI, per germline. The CDR3 sequence is 15 residues long. V was trimmed by 2 bases and J by 3 bases, leaving 11 bases between them. The CDR3 spells CASSEYQGFYNEQFF. For the CDR3, the DNA is TGTGCCAGCAGTGAATACCAGGGGTTCTACAATGAGCAGTTCTTC.

The CDR3 DNA reads as TGTGCCAGCAGCTTAGCGTTTAGCGGGAGTGGCACTGGCTACGAGCAGTACTTC. It codes for CASSLAFSGSGTGYEQYF. The J gene is TRBJ2-7, the V gene TRBV7-2; 9 bases match TRBD2. Trimming at V came to 0 bases and at J to 3 bases, leaving 12 bases not matched to a gene. This CDR3 contains 18 residues. Germline CDR1 reads SGHTA; CDR2 reads FQGNSA.